Listed below are T cell receptor beta chains from one sample, sequenced in a study of T-cell reconstitution after alpha-beta-depleted transplantation in children. TCRdb reprocessed the PCR reads via MiXCR and lists one record per CDR3 protein. Among fewer than 550,000 distinct CDR3 sequences listed, about a tenth were seen once. The material was PBMCs from the stem cell graft donor, obtained from the stem cell graft. The origin of the receptors is a human donor who donated a stem cell graft to a child with acute myeloid leukemia. CDR3s include the opening cysteine and the closing phenylalanine or tryptophan. The D gene is left open where the match is weak. Rows may omit the clone size; those that give it use once, few, many or a size class.

TRBJ1-1 TRBV7-8 NA NA TGTGCCAGCAGCCCCCCGGGACGGCCGAACACTGAAGCTTTCTTT CASSPPGRPNTEAFF
TRBJ2-3 TRBV12-3/TRBV12-4 NA NA TGTGCCTCAATCAGGGGCGATAATACGCAGTATTTT CASIRGDNTQYF
TRBJ1-2 TRBV7-9 few NA TGTGCCAGCAGCACACAGGGATCAGGTGGCTACACCTTC CASSTQGSGGYTF
TRBJ1-1 TRBV6-1 NA NA TGTGCCAGCATTGCAGGGAAAAAGGCTGAAGCTTTCTTT CASIAGKKAEAFF
TRBJ2-1 TRBV27 NA NA TGTGCCAGCAGTCCCGCTAGCCGCTCCTACAATGAGCAGTTCTTC CASSPASRSYNEQFF
TRBJ2-7 TRBV20-1 NA TRBD1 TGCAGTGGAGCGGGGACAGGGGGGCAAGAGCAGTACTTC CSGAGTGGQEQYF
TRBJ2-1 TRBV7-3 few NA TGTGCCAGCAGCTTAACCCCGGGGGGCGCCAATGAGCAGTTCTTC CASSLTPGGANEQFF
TRBJ1-1 TRBV20-1 NA NA TGCAGTGCTAGACAGGGGAGGAGGACTGAAGCTTTCTTT CSARQGRRTEAFF
TRBJ1-6 TRBV6-1 few NA TGTGCCAGCAGTGTATCTGTCTCCTATAATTCACCCCTCCACTTT CASSVSVSYNSPLHF
TRBJ2-5 TRBV12-3/TRBV12-4 few TRBD1 TGTGCCAGCAGATGGACAGGCTCCCAAGAGACCCAGTACTTC CASRWTGSQETQYF
TRBJ1-2 TRBV7-3 few NA TGTGCCAGCAGCTTAGTGCGGTGGGACGAAGGACGGAACTATGGCTACACCTTC CASSLVRWDEGRNYGYTF
TRBJ2-1 TRBV7-2 few TRBD2 TGTGCCAGCAGGGGGACCGGGACTAGCGGGAGAATAAATGAGCAGTTCTTC CASRGTGTSGRINEQFF
TRBJ2-7 TRBV29-1 NA TRBD1 TGCAGCGTGGGGACAGGCCTGAGCTCCTACGAGCAGTACTTC CSVGTGLSSYEQYF
TRBJ2-1 TRBV4-2 few NA TGTGCCAGCAACCCCGGTCCCACCTACAATGAGCAGTTCTTC CASNPGPTYNEQFF
TRBJ2-1 TRBV20-1 many TRBD2 TGCAGTGCTATTCGGACTAGCGGGAGAGTGGCGAATGAGCAGTTCTTC CSAIRTSGRVANEQFF
TRBJ2-1 TRBV5-1 many NA TGCGCCAGCAGCTTGGAGGCAGACTCCTACAATGAGCAGTTCTTC CASSLEADSYNEQFF
TRBJ1-5 TRBV15 few NA TGTGCCACCAGCAGAGACGGGGGGAGCAATCAGCCCCAGCATTTT CATSRDGGSNQPQHF
TRBJ2-1 TRBV5-1 few TRBD1 TGCGCCAGCAGCCGCCCGGGACAGAATTACAATGAGCAGTTCTTC CASSRPGQNYNEQFF
TRBJ1-5 TRBV12-3/TRBV12-4 NA NA TGTGCCAGCAGTGCGCGATGGCAGCCCCAGCATTTT CASSARWQPQHF
TRBJ1-2 TRBV5-4 few TRBD1 TGTGCCAGCAGCTCATCTTCACTAGACAGGGGCGGCGGCTACACCTTC CASSSSSLDRGGGYTF
TRBJ1-2 TRBV6-1 NA NA TGTGCCAGCAGTGAAAAGGCAGGGGTAAACTATGGCTACACCTTC CASSEKAGVNYGYTF
TRBJ2-7 TRBV20-1 NA TRBD2 TGCAGTGCTAGACCGACTAGCGGATTATTCTCCTACGAGCAGTACTTC CSARPTSGLFSYEQYF
TRBJ2-7 TRBV7-2 few TRBD2 TGTGCCAGCAGCGTAGCCGGGACTAGCGTCGAGCAGTACTTC CASSVAGTSVEQYF
TRBJ2-1 TRBV5-5 few TRBD2 TGTGCCAGCAGCCCCCCGAGCGGGGGGGCTTATGAGCAGTTCTTC CASSPPSGGAYEQFF
TRBJ1-6 TRBV20-1 few NA TGCAGTGCCATGGAGGGACTAGGTGATTCACCCCTCCACTTT CSAMEGLGDSPLHF
TRBJ2-5 TRBV29-1 many NA TGCAGCGTTGAAGTATTTACAGCCTCGGAGACCCAGTACTTC CSVEVFTASETQYF
TRBJ2-7 TRBV20-1 few TRBD2 TGCAGTGCTAGAGATACCCTAGCGGGTTATTCCTACGAGCAGTACTTC CSARDTLAGYSYEQYF
TRBJ2-3 TRBV5-5 few TRBD2 TGTGCCAGCACTAGCGGCACCACAGATACGCAGTATTTT CASTSGTTDTQYF
TRBJ2-7 TRBV4-1 NA NA TGCGCCAGCAGCAGCCGACAGACCATACCATACGAGCAGTACTTC CASSSRQTIPYEQYF
TRBJ2-3 TRBV6-1 many TRBD1 TGTGCCAGCAGCGGACAGGCCCCTATCACAGATACGCAGTATTTT CASSGQAPITDTQYF
TRBJ2-7 TRBV29-1 NA NA TGCAGCGTTGGGAGAGCACAGGGAGGCCCCTACGAGCAGTACTTC CSVGRAQGGPYEQYF
TRBJ1-5 TRBV6-5 few NA TGTGCCAGCAGTTACGGGGGGGGCAATCAGCCCCAGCATTTT CASSYGGGNQPQHF
TRBJ1-2 TRBV6-1 NA TRBD1 TGTGCCAGCAGTGAATCATGGGGACAGGGGTATGGCTACACCTTC CASSESWGQGYGYTF
TRBJ2-1 TRBV15 many TRBD2 TGTGCCACCAGCATAAGGGAGGGCAGTGAGCAGTTCTTC CATSIREGSEQFF
TRBJ1-1 TRBV20-1 many NA TGCAGTGCCCAGGGGCTTACCATGAACACTGAAGCTTTCTTT CSAQGLTMNTEAFF
TRBJ2-4 TRBV21-1 few NA TGTGCCAGCAGCAAAGAGCGATGCTATCTAGCCAAAAACATTCAGTACTTC CASSKERCYLAKNIQYF
TRBJ1-5 TRBV12-3/TRBV12-4 NA TRBD1 TGTGCCAGCAGTGTGGACAGGGGTTGGCAGCCCCAGCATTTT CASSVDRGWQPQHF
TRBJ1-4 TRBV5-5 NA TRBD1 TGTGCCAGCAGCTTTCCGGGACAGCATAATGAAAAACTGTTTTTT CASSFPGQHNEKLFF
TRBJ2-1 TRBV29-1 many TRBD2 TGCAGCGTGAAACGACTAGCGGGAGTTTTGAACAATGAGCAGTTCTTC CSVKRLAGVLNNEQFF
TRBJ1-3 TRBV20-1 NA NA TGCAGTGCATGGGAGTCTCAGGGAAACACCATATATTTT CSAWESQGNTIYF
TRBJ1-2 TRBV20-1 few NA TGCAGTGCTAGTCGTACGGGCGATGGCTACACCTTC CSASRTGDGYTF
TRBJ1-6 TRBV7-2 NA NA TGTGCCAGCAGAACCGGGACCGTCATGGGGGCCCTCCACTTT CASRTGTVMGALHF
TRBJ1-1 TRBV5-1 few TRBD1 TGCGCCAGCAGCCCACCGGGACAGGGCACTGAAGCTTTCTTT CASSPPGQGTEAFF
TRBJ1-2 TRBV7-9 once NA TGTGCCAGCAGCAGGGACGGGACGGGAGGCTACACCTTC CASSRDGTGGYTF
TRBJ2-1 TRBV6-1 few NA TGTGCCAGCAGTGAAGGAGCGGCCGCCTACAATGAGCAGTTCTTC CASSEGAAAYNEQFF
TRBJ2-1 TRBV29-1 NA TRBD1 TGCAGCGTGGTCCCACAGGGGGATTACAATGAGCAGTTCTTC CSVVPQGDYNEQFF
TRBJ2-1 TRBV5-1 few NA TGCGCCAGCAGCTTGCTAGGGGTTGGCTACAATGAGCAGTTCTTC CASSLLGVGYNEQFF
TRBJ2-1 TRBV29-1 few NA TGCAGCGTTGAAAAGGATCCTGGGTACAATGAGCAGTTCTTC CSVEKDPGYNEQFF
TRBJ2-5 TRBV20-1 NA NA TGCAGTGCGGGACCGCTAAAAGAGACCCAGTACTTC CSAGPLKETQYF
TRBJ2-5 TRBV5-1 NA NA TGCGCCACCAGCCTAGGACAAGGGGAGACCCAGTACTTC CATSLGQGETQYF
TRBJ1-5 TRBV9 NA NA TGTGCCAGCAGCGTAGGCGTGAATCAGCCCCAGCATTTT CASSVGVNQPQHF
TRBJ1-2 TRBV4-1 NA NA TGCGCCAACAGCCAAGTTTGGACGGCTAACTATGGCTACACCTTC CANSQVWTANYGYTF
TRBJ2-5 TRBV29-1 many NA TGCAGCGTTGAAGAAGGGACGGAGACCCAGTACTTC CSVEEGTETQYF